This TCR beta chain stems from a study of CD8 T cells in Susac syndrome. Notes on the study in general: The study recognized that its TCR sequencing and HLA analysis covered a relatively small number of individuals.

Trimming left V 3 bases short and J 2 bases short, with 12 bases between. CDR1 is SGHDN and CDR2 is FVKESK in the germline V gene. The CDR3 length is 15 residues. This clonotype was counted once. Its matching antigen is unknown. Random-hexamer reverse transcription was applied to roughly 0.5 to 1 ug RNA. TCRdb recomputed calls from the immunoSEQ multiplex PCR reads with MiXCR, one row per CDR3 protein. The table includes around 130,000 distinct CDR3 sequences, around 96% detected once. Sequencing of TCR beta was performed on blood CD8+ T cells and on blood CD4+ T cells. It was negative isolation that provided the CD8+ and CD4+ T cells, whereas TEMRA cells were enriched by FACS.

The source is a human donor with multiple sclerosis. V gene TRBV14 combines with J gene TRBJ2-3, with D possibly matching TRBD2 (6 bases). Sequencing was performed on CD4+ T cells from PBMCs. CDR3 nucleotide sequence: TGTGCCAGCAGCCACCTTGGGACTGTCACAGATACGCAGTATTTT. It specifies CASSHLGTVTDTQYF.